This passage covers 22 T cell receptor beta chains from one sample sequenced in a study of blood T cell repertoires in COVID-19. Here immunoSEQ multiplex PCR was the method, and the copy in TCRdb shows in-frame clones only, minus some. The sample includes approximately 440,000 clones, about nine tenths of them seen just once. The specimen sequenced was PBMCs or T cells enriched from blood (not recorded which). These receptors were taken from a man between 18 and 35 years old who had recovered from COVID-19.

The CDR3 DNA follows: TGTGCCAGCAGCCCCGGGGGGGGGCTCCAGCCCCAGCATTTT. Protein product: CASSPGGGLQPQHF. The chain recombines TRBV9 with TRBJ1-5; a possible D gene is TRBD1 (6 bases). CDR1 is SGDLS, CDR2 YYNGEE, per germline. The CDR3 extends over 14 amino acids. V was pared by 4 bases and J by 7 bases, with 15 bases between.

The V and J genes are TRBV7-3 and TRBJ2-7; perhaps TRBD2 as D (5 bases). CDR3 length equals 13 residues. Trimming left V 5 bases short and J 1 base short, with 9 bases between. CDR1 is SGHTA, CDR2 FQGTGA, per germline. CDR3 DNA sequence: TGTGCCAGCAGCCCTGGACTTTCCTACGAGCAGTACTTC. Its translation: CASSPGLSYEQYF.

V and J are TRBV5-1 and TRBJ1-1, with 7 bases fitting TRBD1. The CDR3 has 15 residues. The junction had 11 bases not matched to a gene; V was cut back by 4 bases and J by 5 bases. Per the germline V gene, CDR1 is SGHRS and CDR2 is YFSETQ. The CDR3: CASSPDGQAGTEAFF. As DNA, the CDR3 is TGCGCCAGCAGCCCAGACGGACAGGCGGGGACTGAAGCTTTCTTT.

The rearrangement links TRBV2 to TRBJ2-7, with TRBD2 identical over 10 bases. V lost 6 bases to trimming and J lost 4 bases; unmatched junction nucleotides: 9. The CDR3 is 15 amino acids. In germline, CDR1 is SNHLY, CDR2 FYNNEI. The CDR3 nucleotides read TGTGCCAGCAGGCCGACTAGCGGGCGTCAATACGAGCAGTACTTC. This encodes CASRPTSGRQYEQYF. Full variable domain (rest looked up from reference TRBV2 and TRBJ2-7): EPEVTQTPSHQVTQMGQEVILRCVPISNHLYFYWYRQILGQKVEFLVSFYNNEISEKSEIFDDQFSVERPDGSNFTLKIRSTKLEDSAMYFCASRPTSGRQYEQYFGPGTRLTVT.

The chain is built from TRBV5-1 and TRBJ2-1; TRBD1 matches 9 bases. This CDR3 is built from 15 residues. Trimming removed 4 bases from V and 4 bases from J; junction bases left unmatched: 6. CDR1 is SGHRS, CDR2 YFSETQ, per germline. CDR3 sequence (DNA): TGCGCCAGCAGCCTCCGGGACAGGGTTTACAATGAGCAGTTCTTC. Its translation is CASSLRDRVYNEQFF.

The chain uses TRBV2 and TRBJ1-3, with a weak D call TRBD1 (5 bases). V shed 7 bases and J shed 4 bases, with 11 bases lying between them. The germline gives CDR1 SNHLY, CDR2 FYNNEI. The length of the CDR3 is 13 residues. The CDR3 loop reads CASILTAGNTIYF. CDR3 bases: TGTGCCAGCATTCTGACAGCAGGAAACACCATATATTTT.

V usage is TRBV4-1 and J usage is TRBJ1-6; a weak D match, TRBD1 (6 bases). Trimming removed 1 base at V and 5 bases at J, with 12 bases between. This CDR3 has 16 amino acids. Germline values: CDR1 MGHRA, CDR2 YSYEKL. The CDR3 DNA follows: TGCGCCAGCAGCCAAGCCCAGGGGATGAATAATTCACCCCTCCACTTT. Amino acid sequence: CASSQAQGMNNSPLHF.

The CDR3: CASSYSYFESPLHF. CDR3 DNA: TGTGCCAGCAGTTACTCGTACTTTGAATCACCCCTCCACTTT. The chain has TRBV6-5 and TRBJ1-6; D not certain. Trimming took off 0 bases at V and 10 bases at J, with 10 bases between the two ends. The CDR3 spans 14 residues. Germline-derived CDR1 and CDR2 are MNHEY and SVGAGI.

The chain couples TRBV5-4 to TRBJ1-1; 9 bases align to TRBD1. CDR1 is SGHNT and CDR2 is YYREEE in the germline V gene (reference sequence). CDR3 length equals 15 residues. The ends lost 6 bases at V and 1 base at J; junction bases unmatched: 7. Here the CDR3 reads CASTLPGQGNTEAFF. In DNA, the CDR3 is TGTGCCAGCACCCTCCCGGGACAGGGGAACACTGAAGCTTTCTTT.

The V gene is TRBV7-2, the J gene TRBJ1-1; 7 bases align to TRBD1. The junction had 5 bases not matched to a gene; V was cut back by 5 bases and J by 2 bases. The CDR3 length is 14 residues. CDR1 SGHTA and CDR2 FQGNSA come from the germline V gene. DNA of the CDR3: TGTGCCAGCAGCCCGACAGGGTCTAACACTGAAGCTTTCTTT. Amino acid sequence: CASSPTGSNTEAFF.

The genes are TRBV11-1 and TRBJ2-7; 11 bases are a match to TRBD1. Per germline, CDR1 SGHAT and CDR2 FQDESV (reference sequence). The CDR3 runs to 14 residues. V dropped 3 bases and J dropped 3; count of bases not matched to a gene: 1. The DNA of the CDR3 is TGTGCCAGCAGCTTGGGACAGGGGGGCTACGAGCAGTACTTC. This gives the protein CASSLGQGGYEQYF.

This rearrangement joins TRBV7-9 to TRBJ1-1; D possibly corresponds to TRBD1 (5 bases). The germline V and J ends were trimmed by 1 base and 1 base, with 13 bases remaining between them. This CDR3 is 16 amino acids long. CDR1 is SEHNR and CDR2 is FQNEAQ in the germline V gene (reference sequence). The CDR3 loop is CASSLEMGGENTEAFF. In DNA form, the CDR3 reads TGTGCCAGCAGCTTAGAGATGGGAGGGGAGAACACTGAAGCTTTCTTT.

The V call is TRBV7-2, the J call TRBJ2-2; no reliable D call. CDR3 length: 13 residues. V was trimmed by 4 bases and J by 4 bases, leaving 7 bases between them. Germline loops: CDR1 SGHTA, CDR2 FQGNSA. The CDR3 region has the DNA TGTGCCAGCAGCTATAGAGGCACCGGGGAGCTGTTTTTT. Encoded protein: CASSYRGTGELFF. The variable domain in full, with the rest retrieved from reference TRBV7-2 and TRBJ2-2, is GAGVSQSPSNKVTEKGKDVELRCDPISGHTALYWYRQSLGQGLEFLIYFQGNSAPDKSGLPSDRFSAERTGGSVSTLTIQRTQQEDSAVYLCASSYRGTGELFFGEGSRLTVL.

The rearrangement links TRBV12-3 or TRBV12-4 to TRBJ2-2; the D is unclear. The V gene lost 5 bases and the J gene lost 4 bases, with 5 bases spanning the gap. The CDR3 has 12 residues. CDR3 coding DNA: TGTGCCAGCAGTCCAATCACCGGGGAGCTGTTTTTT. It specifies CASSPITGELFF.

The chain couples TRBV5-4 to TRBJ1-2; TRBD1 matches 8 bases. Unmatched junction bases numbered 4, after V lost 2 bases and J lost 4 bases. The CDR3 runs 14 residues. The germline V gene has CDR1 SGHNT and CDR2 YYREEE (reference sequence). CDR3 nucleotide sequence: TGTGCCAGCAGCTTCAGGGGGCAGGCCTATGGCTACACCTTC. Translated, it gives CASSFRGQAYGYTF.

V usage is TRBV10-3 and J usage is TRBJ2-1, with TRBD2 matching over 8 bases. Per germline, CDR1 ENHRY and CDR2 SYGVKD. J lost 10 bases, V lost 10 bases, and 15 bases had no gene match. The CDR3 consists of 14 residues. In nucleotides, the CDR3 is TGTGCCACCCGGGCCGGGACTAGTGTTGACGAGCAGTTCTTC. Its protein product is CATRAGTSVDEQFF.

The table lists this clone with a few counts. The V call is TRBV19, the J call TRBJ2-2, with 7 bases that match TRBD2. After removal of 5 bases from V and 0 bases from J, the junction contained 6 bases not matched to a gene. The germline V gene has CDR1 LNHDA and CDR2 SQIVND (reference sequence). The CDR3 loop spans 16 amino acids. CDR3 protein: CASSLGAGANTGELFF. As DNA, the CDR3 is TGTGCCAGTAGTCTCGGGGCGGGAGCGAACACCGGGGAGCTGTTTTTT.

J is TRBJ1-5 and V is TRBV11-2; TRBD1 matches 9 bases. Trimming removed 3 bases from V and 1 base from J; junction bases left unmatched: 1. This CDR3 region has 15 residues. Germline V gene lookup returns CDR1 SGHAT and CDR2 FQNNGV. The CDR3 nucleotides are TGTGCCAGCAGCTTGGGACAGGGAAGCAATCAGCCCCAGCATTTT. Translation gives CASSLGQGSNQPQHF.

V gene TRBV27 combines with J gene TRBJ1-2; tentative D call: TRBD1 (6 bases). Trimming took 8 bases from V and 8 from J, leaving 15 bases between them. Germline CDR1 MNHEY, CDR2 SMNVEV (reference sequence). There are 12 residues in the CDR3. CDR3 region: CASPRAGEGYTF. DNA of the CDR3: TGTGCCAGCCCAAGGGCAGGGGAAGGCTACACCTTC.

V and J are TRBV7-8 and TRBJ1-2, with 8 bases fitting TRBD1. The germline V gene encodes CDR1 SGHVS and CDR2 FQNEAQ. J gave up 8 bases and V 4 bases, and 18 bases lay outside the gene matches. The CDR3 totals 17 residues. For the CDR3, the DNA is TGTGCCAGCAGCTGGGGAGCAGGGACAGGCCAACTGGGGGGCTACACCTTC. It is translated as CASSWGAGTGQLGGYTF.

CDR3: CASRVIQGREGYTF. The CDR3 nucleotides are TGTGCCAGCAGAGTGATACAGGGAAGGGAAGGCTACACCTTC. The genes are TRBV6-5 and TRBJ1-2; the D gene is possibly TRBD1 (6 bases). The CDR3 runs 14 residues. Germline CDR1 is MNHEY and CDR2 is SVGAGI. Trimming removed 6 bases at V and 8 bases at J, with 19 bases between.

The CDR3 spells CTSSQARQRDSPLHF. CDR3 bases: TGCACCAGCAGCCAAGCGCGCCAACGGGATTCACCCCTCCACTTT. The V and J genes are TRBV1 and TRBJ1-6. TRBV1 is reported as a pseudogene. The CDR3 is 15 residues long.